This T cell receptor (beta chain) derives from a study of glioma-infiltrating T cells. Overall study findings and caveats: Only very few CDR3 sequences appeared in both tissue and blood. Non-neoplastic patients had below-expected tissue-blood divergence, while all gliomas exceeded expectation.

Amplification of TCR alpha and beta CDR3 regions from RNA used iRepertoire nested multiplex PCR. Input was about 95-400 ng of tissue mRNA or PBMC total RNA. One entry per CDR3 protein, called by TCRdb with MiXCR from the multiplex PCR reads. The profile covers approximately 88,000 distinct CDR3 sequences, with about a quarter appearing a single time and more than 6.5% taken by the ten largest. This clonotype was observed many times. Its specificity is not known. V lost 3 bases to trimming and J lost 0 bases, with 12 bases between them. Germline V gives CDR1 MNHEY, CDR2 SMNVEV (reference sequence). The CDR3 totals 16 residues.

The chain has TRBV27 and TRBJ2-1; maybe TRBD2 (5 bases). Material for sequencing was glioma tissue, nonneoplastic brain tissue, or PBMCs (not recorded which). This TCR was sampled from a human donor with low-grade glioma or glioblastoma, undergoing nonglioma brain surgery, or in good health (not recorded which). CDR3 in DNA: TGTGCCAGCAGTTTCCGACTACCAAGCTCCTACAATGAGCAGTTCTTC. Translation gives CASSFRLPSSYNEQFF.